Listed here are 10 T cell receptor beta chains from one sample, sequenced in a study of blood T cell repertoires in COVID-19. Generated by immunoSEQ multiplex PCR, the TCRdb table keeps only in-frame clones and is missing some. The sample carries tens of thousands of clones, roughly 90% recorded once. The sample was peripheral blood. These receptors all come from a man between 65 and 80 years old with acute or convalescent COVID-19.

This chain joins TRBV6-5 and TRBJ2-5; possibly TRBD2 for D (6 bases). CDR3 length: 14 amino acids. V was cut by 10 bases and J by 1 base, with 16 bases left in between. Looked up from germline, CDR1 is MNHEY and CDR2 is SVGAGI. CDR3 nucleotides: TGTGCCACCAAAATCGGGGGTCGCCAAGAGACCCAGTACTTC. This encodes CATKIGGRQETQYF.

Here the CDR3 DNA reads TGTGCCAGCAGCTCAAGGACTAGCGGGAGATGGGCCGGGGAGCTGTTTTTT. The encoded protein is CASSSRTSGRWAGELFF. This rearrangement joins TRBV5-4 to TRBJ2-2, with TRBD2 identical over 13 bases. Looked up from germline, CDR1 is SGHNT and CDR2 is YYREEE (reference sequence). V shed 3 bases and J 6 bases; nucleotides not matched to a gene: 8. The CDR3 consists of 17 residues.

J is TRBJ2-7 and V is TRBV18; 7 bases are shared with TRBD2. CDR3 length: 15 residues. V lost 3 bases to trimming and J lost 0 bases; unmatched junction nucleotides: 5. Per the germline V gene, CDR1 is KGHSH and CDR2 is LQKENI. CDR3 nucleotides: TGTGCCAGCTCACCTCGGGCTAGCGGCTCCTACGAGCAGTACTTC. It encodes CASSPRASGSYEQYF.

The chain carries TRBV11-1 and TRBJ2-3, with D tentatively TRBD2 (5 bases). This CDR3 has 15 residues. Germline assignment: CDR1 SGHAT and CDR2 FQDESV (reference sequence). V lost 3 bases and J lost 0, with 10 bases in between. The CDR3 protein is CASSLAGGSTDTQYF. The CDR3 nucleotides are TGTGCCAGCAGCTTGGCAGGCGGGAGCACAGATACGCAGTATTTT.

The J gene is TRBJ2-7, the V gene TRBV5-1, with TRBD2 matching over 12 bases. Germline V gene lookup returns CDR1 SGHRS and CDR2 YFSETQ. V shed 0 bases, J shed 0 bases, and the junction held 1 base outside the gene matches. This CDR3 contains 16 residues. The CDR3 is CASSLGLAGDSYEQYF. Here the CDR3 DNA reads TGCGCCAGCAGCTTGGGACTAGCGGGGGACTCCTACGAGCAGTACTTC. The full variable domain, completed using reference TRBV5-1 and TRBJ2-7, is KAGVTQTPRYLIKTRGQQVTLSCSPISGHRSVSWYQQTPGQGLQFLFEYFSETQRNKGNFPGRFSGRQFSNSRSEMNVSTLELGDSALYLCASSLGLAGDSYEQYFGPGTRLTVT.

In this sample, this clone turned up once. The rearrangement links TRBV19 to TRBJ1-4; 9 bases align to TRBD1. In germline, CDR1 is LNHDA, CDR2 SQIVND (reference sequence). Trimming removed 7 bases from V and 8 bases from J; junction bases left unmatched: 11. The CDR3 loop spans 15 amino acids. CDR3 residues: CASISKGQGNEKLFF. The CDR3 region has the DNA TGTGCCAGTATCTCGAAAGGACAGGGGAACGAAAAACTGTTTTTT.

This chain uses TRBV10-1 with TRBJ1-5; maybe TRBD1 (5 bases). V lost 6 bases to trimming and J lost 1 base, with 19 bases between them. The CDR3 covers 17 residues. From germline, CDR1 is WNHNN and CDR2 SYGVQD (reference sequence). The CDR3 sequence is CASSRKESRESNQPQHF. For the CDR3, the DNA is TGCGCCAGCAGCCGCAAAGAGAGCAGGGAAAGCAATCAGCCCCAGCATTTT.

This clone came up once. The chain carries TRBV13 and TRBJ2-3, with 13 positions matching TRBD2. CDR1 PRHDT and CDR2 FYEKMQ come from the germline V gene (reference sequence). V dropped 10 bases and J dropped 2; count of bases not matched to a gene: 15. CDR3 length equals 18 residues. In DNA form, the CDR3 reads TGTGCCACCCGACAGAGACGGACTAGCGGGAGAATCACAGATACGCAGTATTTT. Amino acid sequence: CATRQRRTSGRITDTQYF.

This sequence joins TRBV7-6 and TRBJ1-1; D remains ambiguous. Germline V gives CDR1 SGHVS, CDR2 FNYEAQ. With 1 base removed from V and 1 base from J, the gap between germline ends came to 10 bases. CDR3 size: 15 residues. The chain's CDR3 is CASSLDHSENTEAFF. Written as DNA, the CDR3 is TGTGCCAGCAGCTTAGATCACAGTGAGAACACTGAAGCTTTCTTT.

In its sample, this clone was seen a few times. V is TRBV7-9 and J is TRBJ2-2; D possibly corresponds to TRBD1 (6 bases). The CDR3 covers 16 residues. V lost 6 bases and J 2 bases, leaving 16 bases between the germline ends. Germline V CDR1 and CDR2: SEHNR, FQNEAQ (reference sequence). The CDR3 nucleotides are TGTGCCAGCAGGGGTGGACAGTTTTTTAACACCGGGGAGCTGTTTTTT. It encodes CASRGGQFFNTGELFF.